Listed here are 16 T cell receptor beta chains from one sample, sequenced in a study of technical replicates of blood from several donors. Data came from immunoSEQ multiplex PCR; TCRdb stores just in-frame clones and leaves some out. The sample includes nearly 80,000 clones, 80% to 95% of them seen just once. Sequencing was performed on T cells isolated from PBMCs. The receptors originated from a human donor in good health.

This clone was recorded only once. Germline is not matched at one junction end, which may reflect a read error. V and J are TRBV4-1 and TRBJ1-5, with D possibly matching TRBD1 (6 bases). The CDR3 consists of 15 residues. Germline-derived CDR1 and CDR2 are MGHRA and YSYEKL. In DNA form, the CDR3 reads TGCGCCAGCAGTCAAGGGCGACAGGAGTATCAGCCCCAGCATTTT. It specifies CASSQGRQEYQPQHF.

The CDR3 nucleotides read TGTGCCTGGAGTGCATGGGCCACTGAAGCTTTCTTT. This codes for CAWSAWATEAFF. The chain uses TRBV30 and TRBJ1-1; D not resolved. CDR3 size: 12 residues. The germline V gene has CDR1 GTSNPN and CDR2 SVGIG (reference sequence). Trimming stripped 1 base from V and 4 bases from J, with 7 bases between.

CDR3 sequence: CASSFYREYGGYTF. The CDR3 region has the DNA TGTGCCAGCAGTTTTTACAGGGAGTACGGCGGCTACACCTTC. The chain has TRBV27 and TRBJ1-2; D is perhaps TRBD1 (6 bases). The CDR3 runs to 14 residues. Trimming took 3 bases from V and 8 from J, leaving 16 bases between them. CDR1 and CDR2 (germline): MNHEY, SMNVEV (reference sequence).

The chain recombines TRBV15 with TRBJ1-2, with 9 bases matching TRBD1. V was clipped by 4 bases and J by 10 bases; unmatched bases: 7. Per germline, CDR1 LNHNV and CDR2 YYDKDF (reference sequence). There are 13 residues in the CDR3. The CDR3 region has the DNA TGTGCCACCAGCACCGGGACAGGGAGTGACTACACCTTC. Translation gives CATSTGTGSDYTF.

The V gene is TRBV13, the J gene TRBJ2-7; D may be TRBD2 (5 bases). Trimming pared 2 bases from V and 3 bases from J, leaving 17 bases between. CDR3 length: 16 residues. Germline V CDR1 and CDR2: PRHDT, FYEKMQ (reference sequence). For the CDR3, the DNA is TGTGCCAGCAGCTTAACCCTGGGAGCGGAACTCTACGAGCAGTACTTC. This encodes CASSLTLGAELYEQYF.

The chain employs TRBV6-4 and TRBJ2-3; the D gene is possibly TRBD2 (6 bases). The CDR3 extends over 14 amino acids. The V and J ends lost 4 bases and 0 bases respectively, with 8 bases between them. The germline gives CDR1 MRHNA, CDR2 SNTAGT. The CDR3: CASSAGTSTDTQYF. In DNA form, the CDR3 reads TGTGCCAGCAGTGCCGGGACTAGCACAGATACGCAGTATTTT.

The rearrangement links TRBV7-3 to TRBJ1-1; perhaps TRBD1 as D (5 bases). The CDR3 length is 14 residues. Germline V lookup: CDR1 SGHTA, CDR2 FQGTGA. V lost 4 bases and J lost 7, with 16 bases in between. The CDR3 DNA reads TGTGCCAGCAGCTCAACCCTGGGGGGGGGTGAAGCTTTCTTT. It translates to CASSSTLGGGEAFF.

The chain carries TRBV27 and TRBJ2-7; tentative D call: TRBD2 (5 bases). Trimming took off 6 bases at V and 0 bases at J, with 6 bases between the two ends. This CDR3 contains 12 residues. CDR1 MNHEY and CDR2 SMNVEV come from the germline V gene (reference sequence). The CDR3 DNA is TGTGCCAGCAGCACTAGCTCCTACGAGCAGTACTTC. It translates to CASSTSSYEQYF.

The chain couples TRBV30 to TRBJ2-7; 8 bases map to TRBD1. Trimming removed 5 bases from V and 1 base from J; junction bases left unmatched: 4. The CDR3 covers 13 residues. Per the germline V gene, CDR1 is GTSNPN and CDR2 is SVGIG (reference sequence). The CDR3 loop is CAWQGAESYEQYF. CDR3 coding DNA: TGTGCCTGGCAGGGGGCGGAATCCTACGAGCAGTACTTC.

The rearrangement links TRBV15 to TRBJ1-5; 8 nucleotides agree with TRBD1. With 8 bases clipped from V and 6 bases from J, the junction kept 6 bases outside the gene matches. Germline CDR1 and CDR2: LNHNV and YYDKDF (reference sequence). The CDR3 has 13 amino acids. CDR3 sequence: CATADRGIQPQHF. The CDR3 DNA reads as TGTGCCACCGCAGACAGGGGAATTCAGCCCCAGCATTTT. The whole variable domain, remainder taken from reference TRBV15 and TRBJ1-5, is DAMVIQNPRYQVTQFGKPVTLSCSQTLNHNVMYWYQQKSSQAPKLLFHYYDKDFNNEADTPDNFQSRRPNTSFCFLDIRSPGLGDTAMYLCATADRGIQPQHFGDGTRLSIL.

This clone has only a few counts. V usage is TRBV7-3 and J usage is TRBJ2-1; no clear D. The CDR3 length is 13 residues. Germline V gene sequence: CDR1 SGHTA, CDR2 FQGTGA. The germline V and J ends were trimmed by 1 base and 7 bases, with 8 bases remaining between them. CDR3 DNA sequence: TGTGCCAGCAGCTTAATCCATACTAATGAGCAGTTCTTC. Residues: CASSLIHTNEQFF.

This chain joins TRBV4-3 and TRBJ2-7, with a possible D match to TRBD1 (6 bases). Germline V gives CDR1 LGHNA, CDR2 YSLEER. CDR3 size: 14 residues. The germline V and J ends were trimmed by 0 bases and 4 bases, with 10 bases remaining between them. CDR3 coding DNA: TGCGCCAGCAGCCAAGAGGACAGAGTATACGAGCAGTACTTC. It specifies CASSQEDRVYEQYF.

The chain links TRBV11-2 to TRBJ2-1, with 7 positions matching TRBD2. The germline gives CDR1 SGHAT, CDR2 FQNNGV. With V trimmed by 5 bases and J by 0 bases, 4 bases remained unmatched. The CDR3 is 15 amino acids. CDR3 DNA: TGTGCCAGCAGCACCAGCGGGATCTCCTACAATGAGCAGTTCTTC. As protein: CASSTSGISYNEQFF.

V usage is TRBV4-3 and J usage is TRBJ1-1; D unclear. CDR1 and CDR2 (germline): LGHNA, YSLEER. The CDR3 is 15 residues long. Trimming took off 0 bases at V and 1 base at J, with 9 bases between the two ends. The DNA of the CDR3 is TGCGCCAGCAGCCAAGATGGCGGGCCGAACACTGAAGCTTTCTTT. Protein: CASSQDGGPNTEAFF.

This chain uses TRBV19 with TRBJ1-5, with D perhaps matching TRBD1 (6 bases). There are 16 residues in the CDR3. Germline CDR1 reads LNHDA; CDR2 reads SQIVND (reference sequence). Trimming stripped 0 bases from V and 6 bases from J, with 15 bases between. CDR3 amino acids: CASSIESRGGVQPQHF. The CDR3 coding sequence is TGTGCCAGTAGTATAGAAAGTAGGGGGGGCGTTCAGCCCCAGCATTTT. Together with reference TRBV19 and TRBJ1-5, the CDR3 gives the full variable domain: DGGITQSPKYLFRKEGQNVTLSCEQNLNHDAMYWYRQDPGQGLRLIYYSQIVNDFQKGDIAEGYSVSREKKESFPLTVTSAQKNPTAFYLCASSIESRGGVQPQHFGDGTRLSIL.

This rearrangement joins TRBV5-1 to TRBJ2-3, with TRBD2 identical over 11 bases. Germline V CDR1 and CDR2: SGHRS, YFSETQ. The CDR3 contains 16 residues. Unmatched junction bases numbered 8, after V lost 5 bases and J lost 3 bases. Here the CDR3 DNA reads TGCGCCAGCAGTTCCCAGGGACTAGCGGTTACAGATACGCAGTATTTT. It encodes CASSSQGLAVTDTQYF. Based on the CDR3 plus reference TRBV5-1 and TRBJ2-3, the full variable domain is KAGVTQTPRYLIKTRGQQVTLSCSPISGHRSVSWYQQTPGQGLQFLFEYFSETQRNKGNFPGRFSGRQFSNSRSEMNVSTLELGDSALYLCASSSQGLAVTDTQYFGPGTRLTVL.